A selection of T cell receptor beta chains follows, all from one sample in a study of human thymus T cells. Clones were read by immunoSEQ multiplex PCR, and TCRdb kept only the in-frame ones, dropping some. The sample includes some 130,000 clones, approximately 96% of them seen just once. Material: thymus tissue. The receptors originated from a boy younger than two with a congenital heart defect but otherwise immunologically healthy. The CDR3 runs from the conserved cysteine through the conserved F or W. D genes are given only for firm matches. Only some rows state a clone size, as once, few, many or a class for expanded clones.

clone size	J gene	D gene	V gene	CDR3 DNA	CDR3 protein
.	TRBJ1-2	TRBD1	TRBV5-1	TGCGCCAGCAGCTGGGACTACAGGGGTGGCTACACCTTC	CASSWDYRGGYTF
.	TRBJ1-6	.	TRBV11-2	TGTGCCAGCAGCCCCGTGGTCCGGGGGAACTCCTATAATTCACCCCTCCACTTT	CASSPVVRGNSYNSPLHF
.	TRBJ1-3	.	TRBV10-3	TGTGCCATCTTGGCTCGCTCGGGAAACACCATATATTTT	CAILARSGNTIYF
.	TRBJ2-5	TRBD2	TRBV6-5	TGTGCCAGCAACCGACTAGCGGGGGGCCCGGAGACCCAGTACTTC	CASNRLAGGPETQYF
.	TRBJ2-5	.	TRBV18	TGTGCCAGCTCACCACCCCTAGAGGGGAAAGAGACCCAGTACTTC	CASSPPLEGKETQYF
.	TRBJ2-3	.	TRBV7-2	TGTGCCAGCAGCTTAGGGGCAGACACAGATACGCAGTATTTT	CASSLGADTDTQYF
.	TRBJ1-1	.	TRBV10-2	TGCGCCAGCAGTTCCAGACAGTATTTGAACACTGAAGCTTTCTTT	CASSSRQYLNTEAFF
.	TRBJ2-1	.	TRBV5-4	TGTGCCAGCAGCAACACAGGGCGGCACTACAATGAGCAGTTCTTC	CASSNTGRHYNEQFF
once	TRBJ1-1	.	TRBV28	TGTGCCAGCAGTTTTGGCGGGGGCACTGAAGCTTTCTTT	CASSFGGGTEAFF
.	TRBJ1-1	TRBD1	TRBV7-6	TGTGCCAGCAGCCAAAGACTTCCGGGACAGGCCCGAAGTGGTGAAGCTTTCTTT	CASSQRLPGQARSGEAFF
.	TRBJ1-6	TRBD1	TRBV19	TGTGCCAGTAGTATTAGGCAGGGGGTAAAGGATTCACCCCTCCACTTT	CASSIRQGVKDSPLHF
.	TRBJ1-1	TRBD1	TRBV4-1	TGCGCCAGCAGGGGACAGGGCTGGAATATTTCTGAAGCTTTCTTT	CASRGQGWNISEAFF
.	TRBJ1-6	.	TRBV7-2	TGTGCCAGCAGCTTATCAGGGCTTAATTCACCCCTCCACTTT	CASSLSGLNSPLHF
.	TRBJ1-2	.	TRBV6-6	TGTGCCAGCAGTGCGAGAGCTAACTATGGCTACACCTTC	CASSARANYGYTF
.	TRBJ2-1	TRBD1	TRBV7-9	TGTGCCAGCAGCTTAGTGGCTCCGGGACAGGGCTACAATGAGCAGTTCTTC	CASSLVAPGQGYNEQFF
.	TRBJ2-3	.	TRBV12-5	TGTGCTAGTGCCCTTGGGCTGGGGATGAATACGCAGTATTTT	CASALGLGMNTQYF
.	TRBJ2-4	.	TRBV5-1	TGCGCCAGCACCAGAGGTGAATCGGCCAAAAACATTCAGTACTTC	CASTRGESAKNIQYF
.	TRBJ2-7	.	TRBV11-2	TGTGCCAGCAGCCTCATACAGGGAACGGAACCCTACGAGCAGTACTTC	CASSLIQGTEPYEQYF
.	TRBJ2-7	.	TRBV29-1	TGCAGCGTTGCACAGGGGAGGATGCACGAGCAGTACTTC	CSVAQGRMHEQYF
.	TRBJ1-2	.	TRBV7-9	TGTGCCAGCAGCTCCCCCGAGATTAGGGGGTCGGGCTACACCTTC	CASSSPEIRGSGYTF
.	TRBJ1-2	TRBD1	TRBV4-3	TGCGCCAGCAGCCATAGAGGGGGCCGGACAGGGGCGGACTACACCTTC	CASSHRGGRTGADYTF
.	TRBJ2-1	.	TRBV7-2	TGTGCCAGCAGCGCCCAGACAGGCCGCGGCTACAATGAGCAGTTCTTC	CASSAQTGRGYNEQFF
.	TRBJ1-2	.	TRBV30	TGTGCCTGCCCGACAGATACTAACTATGGCTACACCTTC	CACPTDTNYGYTF
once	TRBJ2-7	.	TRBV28	TGTGCCAGCGCCCGGACAGCGAGCTCCTACGAGCAGTACTTC	CASARTASSYEQYF
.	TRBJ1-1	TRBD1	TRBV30	TGTGCCTGGAGTGTAGCGGGACAGGGGGCTTTTGGGTGGAACACTGAAGCTTTCTTT	CAWSVAGQGAFGWNTEAFF
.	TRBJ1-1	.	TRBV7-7	TGTGCCAGCAGCAAAACAAAGAACACTGAAGCTTTCTTT	CASSKTKNTEAFF
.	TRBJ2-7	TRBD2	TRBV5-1	TGCGCCAGCAGCTTGCTGGCTAGCGGGCTCAACGAGCAGTACTTC	CASSLLASGLNEQYF
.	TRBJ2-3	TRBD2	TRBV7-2	TGTGCCAGCAGCTCAGTGATTAGACTAGCGGGGCGCACAGATACGCAGTATTTT	CASSSVIRLAGRTDTQYF
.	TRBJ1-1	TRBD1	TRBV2	TGTGCCAGCAGTGAAAGGACAGGGTTTTTATTAGCTGAAGCTTTCTTT	CASSERTGFLLAEAFF
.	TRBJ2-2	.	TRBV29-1	TGCAGCGACCGTACCAGGGGTACCGGGGAGCTGTTTTTT	CSDRTRGTGELFF
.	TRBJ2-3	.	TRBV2	TGTGCCAGCACCAGGGGAGGCTATCTCACAGATACGCAGTATTTT	CASTRGGYLTDTQYF
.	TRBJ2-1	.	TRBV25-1	TGTGCCAGTTCCCGGGACTCTAACAATGAGCAGTTCTTC	CASSRDSNNEQFF
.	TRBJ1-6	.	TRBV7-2	TGTGCCAGCAGCTTATCTTGGCAGGAAATATCACCCCTCCACTTT	CASSLSWQEISPLHF
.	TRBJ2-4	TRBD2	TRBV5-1	TGCGCCAGCAGCCCTAGATCCCTAACGGGACTAGCGGTCTCATCCAAAAACATTCAGTACTTC	CASSPRSLTGLAVSSKNIQYF
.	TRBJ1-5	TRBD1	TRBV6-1	TGTGCCAGCAGTCGGGACAGAACCCAGCCCCAGCATTTT	CASSRDRTQPQHF
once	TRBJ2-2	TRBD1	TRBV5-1	TGCGCCAGCAGCCCGGGGCTTTTCGGAGGACAGGGGAGGGCCCCGAACACCGGGGAGCTGTTTTTT	CASSPGLFGGQGRAPNTGELFF
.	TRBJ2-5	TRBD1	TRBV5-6	TGTGCCAGCAGCCCAGGGACAGGGGTCCAAGAGACCCAGTACTTC	CASSPGTGVQETQYF
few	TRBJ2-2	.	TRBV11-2	TGTGCCAGCAGCTGCCCATTGACAGCGAACACCGGGGAGCTGTTTTTT	CASSCPLTANTGELFF
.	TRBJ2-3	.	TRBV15	TGTGCCACCAGCTGCTCAGGGGGGAGCACAGATACGCAGTATTTT	CATSCSGGSTDTQYF
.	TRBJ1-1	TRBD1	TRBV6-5	TGTGCCAGCAGCACCATACCAAGACAGGGGAAAGAAGCTTTCTTT	CASSTIPRQGKEAFF
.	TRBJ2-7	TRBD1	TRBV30	TGTGCCTGGAATGCGGGACAGGGAATTTACGGGATTACCTACGAGCAGTACTTC	CAWNAGQGIYGITYEQYF
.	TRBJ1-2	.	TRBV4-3	TGCGCCAGCAGCCCCCTTTATTCCCGAGAGGACTATGGCTACACCTTC	CASSPLYSREDYGYTF